The present entry profiles one TCR beta chain with its context. The CDR3 covers 17 residues. Germline CDR1 reads SGDLS; CDR2 reads YYNGEE. V lost 4 bases, J lost 4 bases, and 13 bases stayed unmatched. This record comes from a study of blood T cells in healthy people across ages. Alongside a J-beta primer mix, a sample-barcoded 5' primer served in a second PCR lasting roughly 6 to 12 cycles. MiXCR was run by TCRdb on the 5' RACE reads, yielding one entry per CDR3 protein. Counted here are 700,000 to 900,000 distinct CDR3 sequences, approximately 24% occurring once; the ten biggest clones make up 3%. A further study also used this sample, focusing on T cells of mothers and their children. That work adds: The study recruited a few healthy Caucasian mothers and their six children as donors.

The V call is TRBV9, the J call TRBJ1-1; 10 nucleotides agree with TRBD1. The TCR comes from a boy between 10 and 17 years old in good health. Sequences were obtained from blood. CDR3 in amino acids: CASSPRGTGEFATEAFF. CDR3 DNA: TGTGCCAGCAGCCCCCGGGGGACAGGGGAGTTTGCCACTGAAGCTTTCTTT.